The clone carrying this TCR beta chain appeared once. Repertoires were generated with immunoSEQ multiplex PCR, while TCRdb's copy carries only in-frame clones and drops some. The sample has approximately 88,000 clones; 80% to 90% are singletons. V lost 5 bases and J 5 bases, leaving 20 bases between the germline ends. Germline-derived CDR1 and CDR2 are SGHTA and FQGTGA. The CDR3 is 16 residues long. The source of the sample is a study of T cells after somatic rescue of genetic block. The source of this sequence is a woman aged 18-30 years. The source material was peripheral blood mononuclear cells (PBMCs). The chain links TRBV7-3 to TRBJ2-3; the D is unclear. DNA of the CDR3: TGTGCCAGCAGCCCATCGTCGGCGGTGACGTTAGATACGCAGTATTTT. Translated: CASSPSSAVTLDTQYF. The variable domain in full, completed from reference TRBV7-3 and TRBJ2-3, reads GAGVSQTPSNKVTEKGKYVELRCDPISGHTALYWYRQSLGQGPEFLIYFQGTGAADDSGLPNDRFFAVRPEGSVSTLKIQRTERGDSAVYLCASSPSSAVTLDTQYFGPGTRLTVL.